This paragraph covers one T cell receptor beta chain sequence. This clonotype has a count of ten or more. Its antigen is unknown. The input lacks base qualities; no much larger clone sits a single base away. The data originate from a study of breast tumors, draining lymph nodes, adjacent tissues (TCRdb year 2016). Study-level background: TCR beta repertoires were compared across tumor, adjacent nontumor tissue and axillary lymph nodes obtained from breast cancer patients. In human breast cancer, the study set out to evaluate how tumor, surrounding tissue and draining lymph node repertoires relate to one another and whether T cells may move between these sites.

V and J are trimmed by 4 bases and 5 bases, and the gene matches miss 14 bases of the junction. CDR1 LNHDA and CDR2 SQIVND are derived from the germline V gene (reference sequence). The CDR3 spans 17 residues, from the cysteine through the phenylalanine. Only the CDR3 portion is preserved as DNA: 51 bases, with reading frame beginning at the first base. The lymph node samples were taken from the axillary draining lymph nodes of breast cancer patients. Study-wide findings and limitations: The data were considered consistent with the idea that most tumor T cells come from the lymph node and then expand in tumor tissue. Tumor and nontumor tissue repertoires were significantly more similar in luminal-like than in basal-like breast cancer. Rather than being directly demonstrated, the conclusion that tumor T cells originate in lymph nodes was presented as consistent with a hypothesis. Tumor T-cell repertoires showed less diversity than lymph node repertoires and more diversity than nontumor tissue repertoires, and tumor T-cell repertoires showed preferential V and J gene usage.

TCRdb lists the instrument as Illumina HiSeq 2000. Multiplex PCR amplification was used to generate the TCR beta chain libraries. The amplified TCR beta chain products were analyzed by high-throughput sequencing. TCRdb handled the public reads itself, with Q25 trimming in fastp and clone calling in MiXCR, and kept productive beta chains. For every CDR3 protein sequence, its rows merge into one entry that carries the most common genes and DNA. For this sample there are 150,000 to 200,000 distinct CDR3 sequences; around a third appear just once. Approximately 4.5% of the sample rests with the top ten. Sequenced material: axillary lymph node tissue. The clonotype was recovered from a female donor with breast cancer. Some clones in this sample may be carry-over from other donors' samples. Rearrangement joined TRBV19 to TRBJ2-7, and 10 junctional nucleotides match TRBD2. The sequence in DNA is TGTGCCAGTAGTAAATCCGGGACTAGCGCCAGAGAGGACGAGCAGTACTTC. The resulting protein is CASSKSGTSAREDEQYF.